The clone carrying this T cell receptor (beta chain) is medium-sized by share. This sample is part of a study of T cell responses to AZD1222 COVID-19 vaccine. Data came from immunoSEQ multiplex PCR; TCRdb stores just in-frame clones and leaves some out. The table shows about 21,000 clones, with around 82% occurring only once. CDR3 length equals 14 residues. Germline V gene sequence: CDR1 LNHDA, CDR2 SQIVND (reference sequence). The J segment lost 8 bases and the V segment lost 7 bases, leaving 6 bases of the junction unmatched. The genes are TRBV19 and TRBJ1-6, with TRBD1 identical over 9 bases. This clonotype was obtained from an adult in good health. The material was peripheral blood, obtained on day 0 of AZD1222 vaccination. As DNA, the CDR3 is TGTGCCAGTAATGACAGGGGGGTCTATTCACCCCTCCACTTT. Protein sequence: CASNDRGVYSPLHF.